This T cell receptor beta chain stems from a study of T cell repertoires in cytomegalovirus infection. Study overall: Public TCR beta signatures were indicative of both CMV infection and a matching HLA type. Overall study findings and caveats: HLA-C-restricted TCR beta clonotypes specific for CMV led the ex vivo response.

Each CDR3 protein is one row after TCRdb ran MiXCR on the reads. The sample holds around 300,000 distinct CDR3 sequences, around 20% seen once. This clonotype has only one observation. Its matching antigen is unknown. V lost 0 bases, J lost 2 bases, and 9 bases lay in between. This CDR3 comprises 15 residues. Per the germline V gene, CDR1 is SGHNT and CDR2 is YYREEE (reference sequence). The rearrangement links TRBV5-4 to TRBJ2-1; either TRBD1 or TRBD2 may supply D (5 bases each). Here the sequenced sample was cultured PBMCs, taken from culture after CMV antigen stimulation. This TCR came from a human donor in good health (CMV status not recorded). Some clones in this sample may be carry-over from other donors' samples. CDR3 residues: CASSLALGPYNEQFF. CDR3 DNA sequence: TGTGCCAGCAGCTTGGCTCTGGGACCCTACAATGAGCAGTTCTTC.